Listed here are 5 T cell receptor beta chains from one sample, sequenced in a study of T cell responses to AZD1222 COVID-19 vaccine. The assay was immunoSEQ multiplex PCR, and TCRdb's table has in-frame clones only and misses some. This sample has about 110,000 clones, with 85% to 90% found just once. The sample was peripheral blood, taken on day 0 of AZD1222 vaccination. These receptors all come from an adult in good health.

The J gene is TRBJ1-2, the V gene TRBV5-8; the D gene is possibly TRBD1 (6 bases). The V end was cut by 0 bases, the J end by 2 bases, with 11 bases between. Germline loops: CDR1 SGHTS, CDR2 YDEGEE. This CDR3 is built from 15 residues. CDR3 residues: CASSLGGLANYGYTF. CDR3 bases: TGTGCCAGCAGCTTGGGGGGGCTCGCGAACTATGGCTACACCTTC.

The chain has TRBV7-2 and TRBJ1-1; TRBD1 might be the D (6 bases). Germline-derived CDR1 and CDR2 are SGHTA and FQGNSA. This CDR3 spans 13 amino acids. V was trimmed by 5 bases and J by 1 base, leaving 8 bases between them. The CDR3 nucleotides read TGTGCCAGCAGCGAACAGGGGAACACTGAAGCTTTCTTT. Translated: CASSEQGNTEAFF.

This chain uses TRBV18 with TRBJ1-5; 12 positions agree with TRBD1. V shed 2 bases and J 6 bases; nucleotides not matched to a gene: 5. CDR1 is KGHSH and CDR2 is LQKENI in the germline V gene. The CDR3 has 16 amino acids. The CDR3: CASSPTGTGGPQPQHF. The CDR3, as DNA: TGTGCCAGCTCACCAACCGGGACAGGGGGCCCTCAGCCCCAGCATTTT.

The chain carries TRBV5-1 and TRBJ2-7; D is unclear. Germline loops: CDR1 SGHRS, CDR2 YFSETQ. The CDR3 spans 14 residues. Trimming took off 1 base at V and 2 bases at J, with 10 bases between the two ends. DNA for the CDR3: TGCGCCAGCAGCTTGTATCCGGAGACCTACGAGCAGTACTTC. Translated: CASSLYPETYEQYF.

This chain connects TRBV3-1 (or the pseudogene TRBV3-2) to TRBJ2-2; 13 nucleotides match TRBD2. The CDR3 has 18 amino acids. The ends lost 4 bases at V and 0 bases at J; junction bases unmatched: 5. Germline assignment: CDR1 LGHDT and CDR2 YNNKEL (reference sequence). The CDR3 bases are TGTGCCAGCAGCCGGACTAGCGGGGGAAGCGCGAACACCGGGGAGCTGTTTTTT. It codes for CASSRTSGGSANTGELFF.